The 28 T cell receptor beta chains reported below all come from one sample, sequenced in a study of cytomegalovirus exposure and HLA in healthy donors. It was with 60 Vbeta and 13 Jbeta primers that the PCR ran. Measured with immunoSEQ multiplex PCR; TCRdb has only the in-frame clones, and not every one. In all, the sample yields roughly 120,000 clones. Sample: PBMCs. These receptors were taken from a young man in good health and CMV-seronegative.

This chain joins TRBV15 and TRBJ2-3; 7 nucleotides match TRBD2. The CDR3 has 18 residues. Germline assignment: CDR1 LNHNV and CDR2 YYDKDF (reference sequence). With V trimmed by 5 bases and J by 0 bases, 14 bases remained unmatched. The CDR3 here is CATSGTFLAGSSTDTQYF. CDR3 DNA: TGTGCCACCAGCGGAACATTTTTAGCGGGCTCTAGCACAGATACGCAGTATTTT.

The chain is built from TRBV7-2 and TRBJ2-3; D not resolved. CDR1 and CDR2 (germline): SGHTA, FQGNSA. V lost 0 bases, J lost 4 bases, and 8 bases lay in between. The CDR3 contains 14 residues. DNA for the CDR3: TGTGCCAGCAGCTTAGCGGGCCCTCCAGATACGCAGTATTTT. Translated, it gives CASSLAGPPDTQYF. Full variable domain (missing parts from reference TRBV7-2 and TRBJ2-3): GAGVSQSPSNKVTEKGKDVELRCDPISGHTALYWYRQSLGQGLEFLIYFQGNSAPDKSGLPSDRFSAERTGGSVSTLTIQRTQQEDSAVYLCASSLAGPPDTQYFGPGTRLTVL.

This chain connects TRBV5-4 to TRBJ2-5; D is possibly TRBD2 (6 bases). Germline lookup yields CDR1 SGHNT and CDR2 YYREEE (reference sequence). The CDR3 spans 16 residues. V was trimmed by 4 bases and J by 7 bases, leaving 23 bases between them. CDR3 in amino acids: CASSPDPGLVEGTQYF. Written as DNA, the CDR3 is TGTGCCAGCAGCCCCGACCCGGGACTTGTTGAAGGGACCCAGTACTTC.

A note on this clone: Other nucleotide sequences in the sample specify the same CDR3. The rearrangement joins TRBV2 to TRBJ1-1; TRBD1 matches 8 bases. The J segment lost 5 bases and the V segment lost 6 bases, leaving 5 bases of the junction unmatched. The length of the CDR3 is 13 residues. Per the germline V gene, CDR1 is SNHLY and CDR2 is FYNNEI. In DNA, the CDR3 is TGTGCCAGCAGCGGGACAGGAGGTACTGAAGCTTTCTTT. Translation gives CASSGTGGTEAFF.

The chain carries TRBV28 and TRBJ1-4, with D hard to call. The CDR3 is 13 amino acids. V lost 3 bases and J lost 8, with 10 bases in between. The germline CDR1 and CDR2 sequences are MDHEN and SYDVKM. The CDR3 DNA reads as TGTGCCAGCAGTTTCGGACTAGACGAAAAACTGTTTTTT. Residues: CASSFGLDEKLFF.

The V gene is TRBV7-2, the J gene TRBJ1-6, with 8 bases aligning to TRBD1. The CDR3 spans 15 residues. The V segment lost 6 bases and the J segment 6 bases; nucleotides outside the gene matches: 7. Germline CDR1 is SGHTA and CDR2 is FQGNSA. CDR3 DNA sequence: TGTGCCAGCAGTTCCTGGACAGGGAGTAATTCACCCCTCCACTTT. This translates into CASSSWTGSNSPLHF.

The chain recombines TRBV6-5 with TRBJ1-2, with D tentatively TRBD1 (6 bases). Germline V gene lookup returns CDR1 MNHEY and CDR2 SVGAGI. This CDR3 has 14 residues. Trimming took 0 bases from V and 7 from J, leaving 12 bases between them. The CDR3 nucleotides read TGTGCCAGCAGTTACTCGAACAGGGTGGGTGGCTACACCTTC. Translation gives CASSYSNRVGGYTF.

J is TRBJ2-7 and V is TRBV5-4; TRBD2 is a possible D gene (6 bases). Germline CDR1 reads SGHNT; CDR2 reads YYREEE (reference sequence). V was clipped by 0 bases and J by 0 bases, with 13 bases between them. The CDR3 spans 16 residues. As DNA, the CDR3 is TGTGCCAGCAGCTTGGCCGGCGGGACGAGCTCCTACGAGCAGTACTTC. Translation: CASSLAGGTSSYEQYF.

V usage is TRBV5-6 and J usage is TRBJ1-2, with 10 positions matching TRBD1. V lost 5 bases and J lost 7; bases outside the gene matches: 5. Germline V gene data show CDR1 as SGHDT and CDR2 as YYEEEE. This CDR3 is built from 13 residues. The CDR3 protein is CASSSTGGSGYTF. The CDR3 coding sequence is TGTGCCAGCAGTTCGACAGGGGGCAGTGGCTACACCTTC.

This chain links TRBV18 with TRBJ1-3; D is possibly TRBD1 (6 bases). Germline V gene lookup returns CDR1 KGHSH and CDR2 LQKENI. CDR3 length: 15 residues. Trimming took off 5 bases at V and 2 bases at J, with 13 bases between the two ends. The CDR3 loop reads CASSSDRTPGNTIYF. The CDR3 DNA is TGTGCCAGCTCATCGGACAGAACGCCTGGAAACACCATATATTTT.

The V and J genes are TRBV19 and TRBJ2-2, with D possibly being TRBD2 (6 bases). Germline CDR1 and CDR2: LNHDA and SQIVND (reference sequence). This CDR3 contains 14 residues. Trimming stripped 4 bases from V and 5 bases from J, with 11 bases between. The DNA of the CDR3 is TGTGCCAGTAGTACAGGGCGGGGTACCGGGGAGCTGTTTTTT. It codes for CASSTGRGTGELFF.

This chain uses TRBV19 with TRBJ1-2; unclear D gene. Trimming cost V 0 bases and J 1 base, with 6 bases left between them. This CDR3 spans 14 amino acids. Germline assignment: CDR1 LNHDA and CDR2 SQIVND (reference sequence). The CDR3 reads CASSIERDNYGYTF. CDR3 in DNA: TGTGCCAGTAGTATAGAGAGAGATAACTATGGCTACACCTTC.

The chain has TRBV19 and TRBJ1-5, with D possibly being TRBD1 (5 bases). Trimming took 5 bases from V and 1 from J, leaving 12 bases between them. The CDR3 sequence is 15 residues long. The V gene's germline CDR1 is LNHDA and CDR2 SQIVND (reference sequence). CDR3 amino acids: CASSLGLGSNQPQHF. The CDR3, as DNA: TGTGCCAGTAGTTTGGGACTAGGCAGCAATCAGCCCCAGCATTTT.

This chain links TRBV4-2 with TRBJ1-2; no reliable D call. The V and J ends lost 2 bases and 4 bases respectively, with 8 bases between them. The V gene's germline CDR1 is LGHNA and CDR2 YNFKEQ. The CDR3 contains 13 residues. CDR3 nucleotide sequence: TGTGCCAGCAGCCAAACCCCCAGCTATGGCTACACCTTC. It codes for CASSQTPSYGYTF.

The rearrangement uses TRBV6-4 and TRBJ2-3; TRBD2 is a possible D gene (6 bases). Germline assignment: CDR1 MRHNA and CDR2 SNTAGT. Deletions cut 0 bases from V and 9 bases from J, with 10 bases between. The CDR3 length is 13 residues. The DNA of the CDR3 is TGTGCCAGCAGTGACTCTGATGCGGGGACGCAGTATTTT. Protein sequence: CASSDSDAGTQYF.

This chain uses TRBV5-1 with TRBJ2-2, with TRBD1 matching 8 bases. This CDR3 is 19 amino acids long. V shed 5 bases and J 1 base; nucleotides not matched to a gene: 16. Germline V lookup: CDR1 SGHRS, CDR2 YFSETQ. In nucleotides, the CDR3 is TGCGCCAGCAGTCACGGTAGGACGGACAGGGCCCTGAACACCGGGGAGCTGTTTTTT. This codes for CASSHGRTDRALNTGELFF.

This chain uses TRBV2 with TRBJ2-7; 12 bases line up with TRBD2. The germline V gene has CDR1 SNHLY and CDR2 FYNNEI. V dropped 6 bases and J dropped 1; count of bases not matched to a gene: 4. This CDR3 is built from 15 residues. The CDR3 reads CASRMTSGGSYEQYF. CDR3 in DNA: TGTGCCAGCAGAATGACTAGCGGGGGTTCCTACGAGCAGTACTTC.

The rearrangement uses TRBV6-5 and TRBJ2-2; TRBD2 agrees at 9 bases. The germline V gene encodes CDR1 MNHEY and CDR2 SVGAGI. V was clipped by 6 bases and J by 6 bases; unmatched bases: 5. CDR3 length: 14 residues. The CDR3 reads CASRTGLAAGELFF. CDR3 DNA: TGTGCCAGCAGAACGGGACTAGCTGCCGGGGAGCTGTTTTTT.

The chain couples TRBV29-1 to TRBJ2-2; 11 bases map to TRBD2. This CDR3 has 14 amino acids. Unmatched junction bases numbered 6, after V lost 7 bases and J lost 5 bases. In germline, CDR1 is SQVTM, CDR2 ANQGSEA. CDR3 in DNA: TGCAGCGGCCTGGGACTAGCGGCAACCGGGGAGCTGTTTTTT. Its translation: CSGLGLAATGELFF.

For the CDR3, the DNA is TGTGCCAGCAGTTTATTCGTCCCGACAGGGTATGCAGATACGCAGTATTTT. This encodes CASSLFVPTGYADTQYF. The rearrangement joins TRBV27 to TRBJ2-3; 7 bases fit TRBD1. V was pared by 1 base and J by 4 bases, with 11 bases of the junction left unmatched. Germline V gene data show CDR1 as MNHEY and CDR2 as SMNVEV (reference sequence). The CDR3 covers 17 residues.

Concerning this clone itself: The germline gene is not matched at one end of the junction; a read error may be the cause. In DNA form, the CDR3 reads TGCCCCAGCCCGAGGACTAGCATCTACGAGCAGTACTTC. Its protein product is CPSPRTSIYEQYF. This chain connects TRBV6-4 to TRBJ2-7; 8 bases line up with TRBD2. This CDR3 is 13 amino acids long. CDR1 and CDR2 from the germline V gene are MRHNA and SNTAGT.

V is TRBV7-2 and J is TRBJ2-7, with a weak D call TRBD2 (5 bases). The CDR3 has 14 amino acids. Germline lookup yields CDR1 SGHTA and CDR2 FQGNSA. Trimming took off 5 bases at V and 6 bases at J, with 17 bases between the two ends. Here the CDR3 DNA reads TGTGCCAGCAGCCGAAGCGGCAGTTCCCTCGAGCAGTACTTC. Amino acid sequence: CASSRSGSSLEQYF.

J is TRBJ2-5 and V is TRBV6-5; tentative D call: TRBD2 (7 bases). The CDR3 runs to 11 residues. Germline-derived CDR1 and CDR2 are MNHEY and SVGAGI. V gave up 5 bases and J gave up 11 bases, with 12 bases separating them. CDR3 nucleotide sequence: TGTGCCAGCAGTGGAGGGGGGGAGCAGTACTTC. Residues: CASSGGGEQYF.

The chain carries TRBV29-1 and TRBJ1-3; D unclear. From germline, CDR1 is SQVTM and CDR2 ANQGSEA. CDR3 length: 12 amino acids. The CDR3 loop is CAEAGSGNTIYF. CDR3 DNA: TGCGCCGAAGCAGGATCCGGAAACACCATATATTTT.

The rearrangement links TRBV7-2 to TRBJ2-3, with TRBD2 as a possible D gene (5 bases). The germline V and J ends were trimmed by 3 bases and 3 bases, with 10 bases remaining between them. CDR1 SGHTA and CDR2 FQGNSA come from the germline V gene. This CDR3 is 14 amino acids long. DNA for the CDR3: TGTGCCAGCAGCTTGCGTAGAGGGACAGATACGCAGTATTTT. This gives the protein CASSLRRGTDTQYF.

The rearrangement uses TRBV19 and TRBJ2-7, with D unclear. Germline V lookup: CDR1 LNHDA, CDR2 SQIVND (reference sequence). The ends were cut back, 3 bases at V and 6 bases at J, with 18 bases in the middle. This CDR3 region has 15 residues. This CDR3 reads CASSIGRSTVGEQYF. The CDR3 region has the DNA TGTGCCAGTAGTATCGGCAGGTCGACCGTGGGCGAGCAGTACTTC.

The chain links TRBV27 to TRBJ2-3; D remains ambiguous. Germline CDR1 is MNHEY and CDR2 is SMNVEV (reference sequence). Trimming took off 4 bases at V and 2 bases at J, with 22 bases between the two ends. The CDR3 consists of 18 residues. CDR3 coding DNA: TGTGCCAGCAGTTCAATATCCTCTAGAGTGGGTCCCACAGATACGCAGTATTTT. It translates to CASSSISSRVGPTDTQYF.

The chain recombines TRBV18 with TRBJ1-1, with 9 positions matching TRBD1. V gave up 4 bases and J gave up 1 base; unmatched junction bases: 4. The CDR3 contains 15 residues. CDR1 and CDR2 (germline): KGHSH, LQKENI. The CDR3 sequence is CASSQRDRENTEAFF. In DNA form, the CDR3 reads TGTGCCAGCTCACAACGGGACAGGGAGAACACTGAAGCTTTCTTT.